The 21 T cell receptor beta chains below come from one sample, sequenced in a study of cytomegalovirus exposure and HLA in healthy donors. PCR employed 60 Vbeta and 13 Jbeta primers. Assay: immunoSEQ multiplex PCR; the TCRdb copy retains only in-frame clones and omits some. The table records around 77,000 clones, around 78% of them present only once. The sequenced material came from PBMCs. The source is a man aged 35-49 years in good health and CMV-seronegative.

The chain has TRBV6-1 and TRBJ1-5; no firm D call. The V gene lost 6 bases and the J gene lost 2 bases, with 14 bases spanning the gap. Per germline, CDR1 MNHNS and CDR2 SASEGT. CDR3 size: 15 residues. CDR3 amino acids: CASSAGVWGNQPQHF. In DNA, the CDR3 is TGTGCCAGCAGCGCCGGGGTTTGGGGCAATCAGCCCCAGCATTTT.

The V call is TRBV27, the J call TRBJ1-2, with 10 bases that match TRBD1. CDR1 is MNHEY, CDR2 SMNVEV, per germline (reference sequence). The CDR3 consists of 16 residues. Germline trimming cut 5 bases from V and 4 bases from J; bases unmatched to any gene: 10. The CDR3: CASSKPGTGDIYGYTF. The CDR3 nucleotides are TGTGCCAGCAGTAAACCCGGGACAGGGGATATCTATGGCTACACCTTC.

This clone was observed once. The gene calls are TRBV30 and TRBJ2-7; 13 bases map to TRBD2. Per germline, CDR1 GTSNPN and CDR2 SVGIG (reference sequence). V lost 5 bases and J lost 0; bases outside the gene matches: 13. The CDR3 has 18 amino acids. The CDR3 nucleotides are TGTGCCTGGCGCGATAAAGGACTAGCGGGGGTTGTCTCCTACGAGCAGTACTTC. Amino acids: CAWRDKGLAGVVSYEQYF.

This clone occurred a few times. This rearrangement joins TRBV10-3 to TRBJ1-2, with TRBD1 matching 7 bases. The CDR3 has 17 residues. V trimming: 2 bases; J trimming: 2 bases; junction bases outside the gene matches: 11. CDR1 is ENHRY, CDR2 SYGVKD, per germline. The CDR3: CAISEIGRGSRNYGYTF. CDR3 nucleotides: TGTGCCATCAGTGAGATAGGCAGGGGGTCGCGAAACTATGGCTACACCTTC.

This clone was seen only a few times. The rearrangement uses TRBV6-5 and TRBJ1-4; D uncertain. The CDR3 runs to 13 residues. Trimming pared 8 bases from V and 8 bases from J, leaving 15 bases between. Germline loops: CDR1 MNHEY, CDR2 SVGAGI. In nucleotides, the CDR3 is TGTGCCAGCGGGGTCGGGGTTCGGGAAAAACTGTTTTTT. Translating it yields CASGVGVREKLFF.

The J gene is TRBJ1-4, the V gene TRBV7-2, with D possibly TRBD1 on 5 matching bases. Per germline, CDR1 SGHTA and CDR2 FQGNSA. V dropped 5 bases and J dropped 0 bases, with 16 bases sitting between them. The CDR3 length is 17 residues. The CDR3 loop reads CASSVVGALATNEKLFF. The CDR3 DNA is TGTGCCAGCAGCGTCGTTGGGGCCCTCGCAACTAATGAAAAACTGTTTTTT.

This chain connects TRBV19 to TRBJ2-7; tentatively, D is TRBD1 (6 bases). Germline CDR1 is LNHDA and CDR2 is SQIVND (reference sequence). Trimming removed 5 bases at V and 2 bases at J, with 16 bases between. The length of the CDR3 is 15 residues. The CDR3 reads CASSPQGRDTYEQYF. CDR3 bases: TGTGCCAGTAGTCCACAGGGCAGGGATACCTACGAGCAGTACTTC.

The V call is TRBV18, the J call TRBJ1-4; unclear D gene. The CDR3 is 11 amino acids. V was shortened by 2 bases and J by 13 bases, with 8 bases between the two germline ends. CDR1 and CDR2 (germline): KGHSH, LQKENI. The CDR3 loop is CASSPGRVLFF. The CDR3 DNA follows: TGTGCCAGCTCACCAGGGAGGGTACTGTTTTTT.

V is TRBV30 and J is TRBJ1-5; D gene uncertain. Looked up from germline, CDR1 is GTSNPN and CDR2 is SVGIG (reference sequence). This CDR3 is built from 15 residues. The ends were cut back, 1 base at V and 2 bases at J, with 12 bases in the middle. The CDR3 DNA reads TGTGCCTGGAGTGGGTCTATCCTTGGCAATCAGCCCCAGCATTTT. This gives the protein CAWSGSILGNQPQHF.

The chain combines TRBV30 with TRBJ1-5; 8 positions agree with TRBD1. After removal of 5 bases from V and 7 bases from J, the junction contained 1 base not matched to a gene. The CDR3 consists of 11 residues. CDR1 is GTSNPN and CDR2 is SVGIG in the germline V gene (reference sequence). The CDR3, as DNA: TGTGCCTGGGGGACAGGCCAGCCCCAGCATTTT. This codes for CAWGTGQPQHF.

The chain carries TRBV6-1 and TRBJ1-1; no reliable D call. The V and J ends lost 6 bases and 4 bases respectively, with 12 bases between them. CDR1 is MNHNS, CDR2 SASEGT, per germline. The CDR3 totals 13 residues. CDR3 loop: CASSATLSTEAFF. The CDR3, as DNA: TGTGCCAGCAGCGCAACCCTGAGCACTGAAGCTTTCTTT.

The V and J genes are TRBV7-9 and TRBJ1-3; D not resolved. Germline V gene sequence: CDR1 SEHNR, CDR2 FQNEAQ (reference sequence). The V end was cut by 5 bases, the J end by 1 base, with 12 bases between. The CDR3 has 15 amino acids. The CDR3 sequence is CASSPHPGSGNTIYF. CDR3 coding DNA: TGTGCCAGCAGCCCTCATCCGGGATCTGGAAACACCATATATTTT.

This clone was recorded once. CDR3 nucleotide sequence: TGCAGCGTTGATGGATTATCGTGGACAGGGGTGGGACAGGGGGTGAACACTGAAGCTTTCTTT. Residues: CSVDGLSWTGVGQGVNTEAFF. J is TRBJ1-1 and V is TRBV29-1; 11 positions match TRBD1. J gave up 0 bases and V 3 bases, and 21 bases lay outside the gene matches. The CDR3 runs 21 residues. Germline V CDR1 and CDR2: SQVTM, ANQGSEA.

The chain recombines TRBV28 with TRBJ2-1; 7 nucleotides agree with TRBD2. V lost 8 bases, J lost 1 base, and 5 bases stayed unmatched. This CDR3 spans 14 amino acids. From germline, CDR1 is MDHEN and CDR2 SYDVKM. CDR3 sequence reads: CASREAGSYNEQFF. CDR3 coding DNA: TGTGCCAGCCGGGAGGCGGGGTCCTACAATGAGCAGTTCTTC.

V usage is TRBV5-1 and J usage is TRBJ2-7; 7 nucleotides agree with TRBD1. Per the germline V gene, CDR1 is SGHRS and CDR2 is YFSETQ. The CDR3 covers 13 residues. Trimming took 2 bases from V and 2 from J; bases not matched to a gene: 1. CDR3 protein: CASSFGTAYEQYF. CDR3 bases: TGCGCCAGCAGCTTCGGGACAGCCTACGAGCAGTACTTC.

The V and J genes are TRBV4-1 and TRBJ2-7, with 12 nucleotides matching TRBD2. Germline V gives CDR1 MGHRA, CDR2 YSYEKL. The ends lost 6 bases at V and 4 bases at J; junction bases unmatched: 1. The CDR3 loop spans 13 amino acids. The CDR3 nucleotides read TGCGCCAGCAGACTAGCGGGGGGTTACGAGCAGTACTTC. Its translation is CASRLAGGYEQYF.

This clone came up once. The genes are TRBV14 and TRBJ2-1; TRBD1 agrees at 10 bases. CDR3 size: 15 residues. Germline trimming cut 5 bases from V and 5 bases from J; bases unmatched to any gene: 6. CDR1 is SGHDN, CDR2 FVKESK, per germline. The CDR3 bases are TGTGCCAGCAGCTCCCGGGACAGGGGCAACAATGAGCAGTTCTTC. It translates to CASSSRDRGNNEQFF.

The gene calls are TRBV5-1 and TRBJ1-1, with 7 bases identical to TRBD1. This CDR3 has 14 amino acids. Germline CDR1 is SGHRS and CDR2 is YFSETQ. The V segment lost 4 bases and the J segment 1 base; nucleotides outside the gene matches: 4. CDR3 protein: CASSEGAGNTEAFF. As DNA, the CDR3 is TGCGCCAGCAGCGAGGGGGCGGGGAACACTGAAGCTTTCTTT.

The J gene is TRBJ2-2, the V gene TRBV10-3; 9 nucleotides match TRBD2. J was trimmed by 7 bases and V by 6 bases; bases with no gene match: 6. CDR1 is ENHRY and CDR2 is SYGVKD in the germline V gene. This CDR3 contains 14 residues. The CDR3 here is CAIRGLAPGGELFF. The CDR3 DNA sequence: TGTGCCATCAGGGGACTAGCTCCTGGCGGGGAGCTGTTTTTT.

The chain recombines TRBV6-1 with TRBJ1-1; 8 bases match TRBD1. The CDR3 loop spans 12 amino acids. Looked up from germline, CDR1 is MNHNS and CDR2 is SASEGT. After removal of 7 bases from V and 3 bases from J, the junction contained 1 base not matched to a gene. CDR3 DNA: TGTGCCAGCAACAGGGGGGACACTGAAGCTTTCTTT. Protein: CASNRGDTEAFF.

The CDR3: CASSLGGSNEQFF. The DNA of the CDR3 is TGTGCCAGCAGCTTAGGTGGGAGTAATGAGCAGTTCTTC. The V and J genes are TRBV7-2 and TRBJ2-1, with D perhaps TRBD2 (5 bases). Germline loops: CDR1 SGHTA, CDR2 FQGNSA. This CDR3 has 13 amino acids. The ends were cut back, 1 base at V and 7 bases at J, with 8 bases in the middle.